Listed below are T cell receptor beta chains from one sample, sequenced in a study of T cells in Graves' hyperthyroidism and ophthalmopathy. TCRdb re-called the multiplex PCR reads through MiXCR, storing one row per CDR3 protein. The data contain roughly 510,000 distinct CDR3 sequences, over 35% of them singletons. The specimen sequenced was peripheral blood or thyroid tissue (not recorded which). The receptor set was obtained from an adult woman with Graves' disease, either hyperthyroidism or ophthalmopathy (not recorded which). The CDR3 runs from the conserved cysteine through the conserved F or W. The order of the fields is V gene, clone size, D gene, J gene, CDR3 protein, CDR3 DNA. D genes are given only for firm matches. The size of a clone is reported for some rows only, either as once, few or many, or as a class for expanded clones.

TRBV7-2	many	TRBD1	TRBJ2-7	CASSSGTGYYEQYF	TGTGCCAGCAGCTCCGGGACAGGATACTACGAGCAGTACTTC
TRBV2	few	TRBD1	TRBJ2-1	CASRATGGAYNEQFF	TGTGCCAGCAGAGCCACAGGGGGCGCTTACAATGAGCAGTTCTTC
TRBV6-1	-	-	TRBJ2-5	CASSQVIENQYF	TGTGCCAGCAGTCAGGTGATTGAGAATCAGTACTTC
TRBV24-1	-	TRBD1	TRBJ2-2	CATSDSPQRTGRQTGELFF	TGTGCCACCAGTGACTCCCCCCAACGGACAGGGCGGCAGACCGGGGAGCTGTTTTTT
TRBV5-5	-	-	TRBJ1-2	CASSPDRTSSGYTF	TGTGCCAGCAGTCCGGACAGAACATCGAGTGGCTACACCTTC
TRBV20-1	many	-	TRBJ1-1	CSARDLDLGTFNTEAFF	TGCAGTGCTAGAGATCTTGACTTAGGGACTTTCAACACTGAAGCTTTCTTT
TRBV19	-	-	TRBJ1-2	CASSIGTVNTF	TGTGCCAGTAGTATAGGGACAGTCAACACCTTC
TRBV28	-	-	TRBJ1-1	CASTPLVRAFF	TGTGCCAGCACTCCTCTGGTGCGAGCTTTCTTT
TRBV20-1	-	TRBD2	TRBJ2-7	CSARPSGSSYEQYF	TGCAGTGCTAGACCTAGCGGGAGCTCCTACGAGCAGTACTTC
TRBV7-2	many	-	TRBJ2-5	CASSLGELAFRQETQYF	TGTGCCAGCAGCTTAGGGGAATTAGCATTTCGCCAAGAGACCCAGTACTTC
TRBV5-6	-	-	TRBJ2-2	CASSLFSGRFTGELFF	TGTGCCAGCAGCTTGTTTTCAGGCCGGTTCACCGGGGAGCTGTTTTTT
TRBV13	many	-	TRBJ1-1	CASSLGGRANTEAFF	TGTGCCAGCAGCTTAGGCGGCAGGGCGAACACTGAAGCTTTCTTT
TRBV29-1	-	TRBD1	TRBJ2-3	CSGRQGATDTQYF	TGCAGCGGAAGACAGGGGGCCACAGATACGCAGTATTTT
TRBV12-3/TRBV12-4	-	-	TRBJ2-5	CASSVGGASGGETQYF	TGTGCCAGCAGTGTAGGGGGCGCGTCGGGAGGTGAGACCCAGTACTTC
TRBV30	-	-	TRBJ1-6	CAWSGIRNSPLHF	TGTGCCTGGAGTGGAATCCGGAATTCACCCCTCCACTTT